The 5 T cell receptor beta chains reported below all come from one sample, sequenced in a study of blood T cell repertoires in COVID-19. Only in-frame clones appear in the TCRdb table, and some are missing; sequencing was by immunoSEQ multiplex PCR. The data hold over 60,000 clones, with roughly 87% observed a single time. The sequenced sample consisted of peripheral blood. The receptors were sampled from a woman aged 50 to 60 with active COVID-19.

The DNA of the CDR3 is TGTGCCAGCAGCTTCAGGGATGGCTACACCTTC. Translated: CASSFRDGYTF. This chain joins TRBV11-2 and TRBJ1-2; TRBD1 might be the D (5 bases). The CDR3 has 11 amino acids. The germline V gene encodes CDR1 SGHAT and CDR2 FQNNGV. The V gene lost 3 bases and the J gene lost 6 bases, with 5 bases spanning the gap.

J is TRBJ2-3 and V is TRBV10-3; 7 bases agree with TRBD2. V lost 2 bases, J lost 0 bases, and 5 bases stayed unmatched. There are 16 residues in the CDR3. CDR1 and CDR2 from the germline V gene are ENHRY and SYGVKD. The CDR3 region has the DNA TGTGCCATCAGTGAGGGGAAACTAGCGAGCACAGATACGCAGTATTTT. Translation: CAISEGKLASTDTQYF.

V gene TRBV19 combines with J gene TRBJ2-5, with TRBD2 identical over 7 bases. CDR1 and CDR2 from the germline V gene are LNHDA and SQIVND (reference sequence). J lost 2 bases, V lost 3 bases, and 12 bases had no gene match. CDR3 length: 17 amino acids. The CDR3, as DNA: TGTGCCAGTAGTATGATGCGGGGGACTACTGTTCAAGAGACCCAGTACTTC. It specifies CASSMMRGTTVQETQYF.

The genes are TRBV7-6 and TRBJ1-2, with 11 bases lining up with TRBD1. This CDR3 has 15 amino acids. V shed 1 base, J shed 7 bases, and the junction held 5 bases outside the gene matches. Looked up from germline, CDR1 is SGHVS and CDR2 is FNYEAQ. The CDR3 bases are TGTGCCAGCAGCTTAGGCCCGGGACAGGGGGGTGGCTACACCTTC. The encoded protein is CASSLGPGQGGGYTF.

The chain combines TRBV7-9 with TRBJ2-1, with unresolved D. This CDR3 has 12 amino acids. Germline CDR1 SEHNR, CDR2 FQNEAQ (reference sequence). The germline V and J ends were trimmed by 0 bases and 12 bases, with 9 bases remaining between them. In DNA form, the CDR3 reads TGTGCCAGCAGCTTAGCGGCCGCGGTGCAGTTCTTC. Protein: CASSLAAAVQFF.